The 22 T cell receptor beta chains below were found in one sample sequenced in a study of Epstein–Barr virus B cells in breast cancer. These receptors' targets are unknown. Libraries were built from RNA with the SMARTer kit, covering full alpha and beta V(D)J regions. MiXCR, run by TCRdb on the 5' RACE reads, gives a single entry per CDR3 protein. The sample contains roughly 540 distinct CDR3 sequences, 36% of which appear only once. Input material: tumor-infiltrating lymphocytes expanded in culture. The receptors were gathered from a woman aged 40-49 years with triple-negative breast cancer.

The V and J genes are TRBV6-1 and TRBJ1-1; D unclear. Trimming cost V 7 bases and J 1 base, with 10 bases left between them. The CDR3 is 13 amino acids. The V gene's germline CDR1 is MNHNS and CDR2 SASEGT. This CDR3 reads CASKQRQNTEAFF. The CDR3 bases are TGTGCCAGCAAACAACGGCAGAACACTGAAGCTTTCTTT.

Within the sample, this clonotype is medium-sized. This CDR3 is CASSQDLGLAGGYEQYF. The CDR3 region has the DNA TGCGCCAGCAGCCAAGATTTAGGGCTAGCGGGAGGCTACGAGCAGTACTTC. This chain uses TRBV4-1 with TRBJ2-7, with 11 bases identical to TRBD2. The germline V gene encodes CDR1 MGHRA and CDR2 YSYEKL. This CDR3 is built from 17 residues. Germline trimming cut 0 bases from V and 3 bases from J; bases unmatched to any gene: 7.

A remark on this clonotype: The junction and the germline gene differ at one end; a read error may be behind it. This chain uses TRBV5-1 with TRBJ2-2; weak D call: TRBD2 (6 bases). This CDR3 has 14 amino acids. Germline lookup yields CDR1 SGHRS and CDR2 YFSETQ. The CDR3 is CASGVRSDTGKLFF. In DNA, the CDR3 is TGCGCTAGCGGCGTGCGTTCGGACACCGGGAAGCTGTTTTTT. Full variable domain (missing parts from reference TRBV5-1 and TRBJ2-2): KAGVTQTPRYLIKTRGQQVTLSCSPISGHRSVSWYQQTPGQGLQFLFEYFSETQRNKGNFPGRFSGRQFSNSRSEMNVSTLELGDSALYLCASGVRSDTGKLFFGEGSRLTVL.

This clonotype has a handful of counts. The chain employs TRBV30 and TRBJ2-1, with D perhaps matching TRBD2 (5 bases). Trimming left V 2 bases short and J 7 bases short, with 12 bases between. The CDR3 length is 13 residues. The germline V gene encodes CDR1 GTSNPN and CDR2 SVGIG (reference sequence). CDR3 amino acids: CAWSTPGRNEQFF. DNA of the CDR3: TGTGCCTGGAGTACCCCGGGAAGAAATGAGCAGTTCTTC.

This clonotype has just a few counts. The chain carries TRBV6-1 and TRBJ2-3; 8 nucleotides align to TRBD2. Germline loops: CDR1 MNHNS, CDR2 SASEGT. Trimming removed 2 bases from V and 5 bases from J; junction bases left unmatched: 12. This CDR3 comprises 17 residues. The chain's CDR3 is CASSEIVGGAFGDTQYF. For the CDR3, the DNA is TGTGCCAGCAGTGAAATCGTCGGGGGGGCTTTTGGAGATACGCAGTATTTT.

The chain uses TRBV3-1 and TRBJ2-3; 10 bases line up with TRBD2. The germline gives CDR1 LGHDT, CDR2 YNNKEL (reference sequence). The CDR3 is 16 residues long. J gave up 0 bases and V 4 bases, and 4 bases lay outside the gene matches. CDR3 in amino acids: CASSRTSGVSTDTQYF. The CDR3 bases are TGTGCCAGCAGCCGCACTAGCGGGGTTAGCACAGATACGCAGTATTTT.

The sample holds one count of this clonotype. V usage is TRBV2 and J usage is TRBJ2-3, with 9 bases that match TRBD2. CDR1 and CDR2 (germline): SNHLY, FYNNEI. The CDR3 sequence is 14 residues long. V shed 10 bases, J shed 14 bases, and the junction held 19 bases outside the gene matches. Written as DNA, the CDR3 is TGTGCCAAGGAGCCGTCCAGCGGGGGGACCCCGGCGTATTTT. This codes for CAKEPSSGGTPAYF.

This clonotype was counted many times. The chain is built from TRBV5-1 and TRBJ2-7; a weak D match, TRBD1 (5 bases). This CDR3 contains 14 residues. V was pared by 4 bases and J by 7 bases, with 18 bases between. Germline V CDR1 and CDR2: SGHRS, YFSETQ. In nucleotides, the CDR3 is TGCGCCAGCAGCGTGCGTTCGGACACCGGGGAGCAGTACTTC. It yields the protein CASSVRSDTGEQYF.

The sample holds many counts of this clonotype. The chain joins TRBV18 to TRBJ1-2; no clear D. Germline V gene lookup returns CDR1 KGHSH and CDR2 LQKENI. V dropped 0 bases and J dropped 2 bases, with 10 bases sitting between them. The CDR3 has 15 residues. The CDR3 loop is CASSPPDLGNYGYTF. CDR3 in DNA: TGTGCCAGCTCACCACCGGACCTCGGGAACTATGGCTACACCTTC. Filled out from reference TRBV18 and TRBJ1-2, the complete variable domain reads NAGVMQNPRHLVRRRGQEARLRCSPMKGHSHVYWYRQLPEEGLKFMVYLQKENIIDESGMPKERFSAEFPKEGPSILRIQQVVRGDSAAYFCASSPPDLGNYGYTFGSGTRLTVV.

This clonotype was seen more than once but under ten times. V and J are TRBV7-9 and TRBJ2-7, with TRBD2 as a possible D gene (5 bases). The CDR3 sequence is 14 residues long. CDR1 and CDR2 from the germline V gene are SEHNR and FQNEAQ (reference sequence). Trimming stripped 4 bases from V and 1 base from J, with 11 bases between. The CDR3 spells CASSSARGSYEQYF. In DNA, the CDR3 is TGTGCCAGCAGCTCCGCCCGGGGTTCCTACGAGCAGTACTTC.

This clonotype was detected only a few times. The genes are TRBV13 and TRBJ1-1; D call uncertain. Deletions cut 2 bases from V and 5 bases from J, with 6 bases between. The CDR3 runs to 12 residues. Germline V gene lookup returns CDR1 PRHDT and CDR2 FYEKMQ (reference sequence). CDR3 DNA: TGTGCCAGCAGCTTATCCCAGACTGAAGCTTTCTTT. Amino acid sequence: CASSLSQTEAFF.

The gene calls are TRBV6-2 or TRBV6-3 and TRBJ1-2; possibly TRBD1 for D (5 bases). Germline assignment: CDR1 MNHEY and CDR2 SVGEGT. Trimming cost V 4 bases and J 3 bases, with 15 bases left between them. The CDR3 runs 15 residues. The CDR3: CASSSPEQAYYGYTF. The CDR3 region has the DNA TGTGCCAGCAGTTCCCCCGAACAGGCTTACTATGGCTACACCTTC.

The CDR3 DNA reads TGTGCCAGCAGCTTAGGTGGGGTAGGGGATTCACCCCTCCACTTT. It is translated as CASSLGGVGDSPLHF. The J gene is TRBJ1-6, the V gene TRBV7-2; D might be TRBD1 (5 bases). The CDR3 runs 15 residues. V was cut by 1 base and J by 8 bases, with 12 bases left in between. Looked up from germline, CDR1 is SGHTA and CDR2 is FQGNSA. Variable domain in full (rest from reference TRBV7-2 and TRBJ1-6): GAGVSQSPSNKVTEKGKDVELRCDPISGHTALYWYRQSLGQGLEFLIYFQGNSAPDKSGLPSDRFSAERTGGSVSTLTIQRTQQEDSAVYLCASSLGGVGDSPLHFGNGTRLTVT.

CDR3 sequence (DNA): TGTGCCAGCAGCGTAGCCGGCAAATACAATGAGCAGTTCTTC. It codes for CASSVAGKYNEQFF. The rearrangement joins TRBV9 to TRBJ2-1; D is undetermined. CDR3 length: 14 amino acids. The V end lost 0 bases, the J end lost 4 bases, and 8 bases lay between the germline ends. Looked up from germline, CDR1 is SGDLS and CDR2 is YYNGEE.

This clonotype showed up just a few times. V is TRBV10-3 and J is TRBJ2-5; D remains ambiguous. Germline assignment: CDR1 ENHRY and CDR2 SYGVKD. This CDR3 has 13 residues. Trimming stripped 3 bases from V and 5 bases from J, with 10 bases between. CDR3: CAISDGLLETQYF. The DNA for the CDR3 is TGTGCCATCAGTGACGGGCTCCTTGAGACCCAGTACTTC.

This clonotype came up a few times. This chain joins TRBV4-3 and TRBJ2-1; maybe TRBD2 (5 bases). CDR1 is LGHNA and CDR2 is YSLEER in the germline V gene. The V and J ends lost 0 bases and 2 bases respectively, with 11 bases between them. This CDR3 is built from 16 residues. CDR3 DNA: TGCGCCAGCAGCCAAGATGATAGCGAGGCCTACAATGAGCAGTTCTTC. Protein sequence: CASSQDDSEAYNEQFF.

This clonotype has more than one count but fewer than ten. The rearrangement joins TRBV12-3 or TRBV12-4 to TRBJ1-5; D is ambiguous. V was shortened by 5 bases and J by 2 bases, with 7 bases between the two germline ends. The CDR3 contains 13 residues. Here the CDR3 DNA reads TGTGCCAGCAGTCCCCAGGGCAATCAGCCCCAGCATTTT. It is translated as CASSPQGNQPQHF.

The chain joins TRBV6-2 or TRBV6-3 to TRBJ1-2, with D possibly being TRBD1 (5 bases). The CDR3 contains 15 residues. Per the germline V gene, CDR1 is MNHEY and CDR2 is SVGEGT. Trimming cost V 7 bases and J 8 bases, with 23 bases left between them. The CDR3 region has the DNA TGTGCCAGCACCACCCGACCCCAGGGTGTGGGAGGCTACACCTTC. Protein: CASTTRPQGVGGYTF.

This clonotype was detected a few times. The gene calls are TRBV5-1 and TRBJ2-3; D possibly matches TRBD1 or TRBD2 (6 bases each). This CDR3 has 15 amino acids. Germline CDR1 is SGHRS and CDR2 is YFSETQ. V dropped 0 bases and J dropped 0 bases, with 8 bases sitting between them. The CDR3 is CASSLAGASTDTQYF. CDR3 nucleotide sequence: TGCGCCAGCAGCTTGGCGGGGGCTAGCACAGATACGCAGTATTTT.

The rearrangement joins TRBV12-5 to TRBJ1-1; D unresolved. Between the trimmed V and J ends, which lost 0 bases and 5 bases, there was a span of 13 bases. CDR1 is LGHNT, CDR2 FRNRAP, per germline. The CDR3 has 15 residues. In DNA, the CDR3 is TGTGCTAGTGGTTTGGTAGTAGGGCCGGGGACTGAAGCTTTCTTT. Its protein product is CASGLVVGPGTEAFF.

This clonotype appeared a few times. The chain has TRBV9 and TRBJ2-1; maybe TRBD2 (6 bases). Germline assignment: CDR1 SGDLS and CDR2 YYNGEE. This CDR3 has 15 amino acids. Trimming took 2 bases from V and 6 from J, leaving 15 bases between them. CDR3 nucleotide sequence: TGTGCCAGCAGCGTGGGGACTCTAGGTACCAATGAGCAGTTCTTC. Translation: CASSVGTLGTNEQFF.

This rearrangement joins TRBV5-1 to TRBJ2-2; D is unresolved. This CDR3 region has 13 residues. CDR1 is SGHRS and CDR2 is YFSETQ in the germline V gene. Trimming took off 7 bases at V and 3 bases at J, with 10 bases between the two ends. CDR3: CASVRSDTGELFF. Written as DNA, the CDR3 is TGCGCCAGCGTGCGTTCGGACACCGGGGAGCTGTTTTTT. Full variable domain (rest looked up from reference TRBV5-1 and TRBJ2-2): KAGVTQTPRYLIKTRGQQVTLSCSPISGHRSVSWYQQTPGQGLQFLFEYFSETQRNKGNFPGRFSGRQFSNSRSEMNVSTLELGDSALYLCASVRSDTGELFFGEGSRLTVL.